This entry lists 11 T cell receptor beta chains sequenced from one sample in a study of identical twins. TCRdb used MiXCR to reprocess the 5' RACE reads, holding one entry per CDR3 protein. The sample gives approximately 210,000 distinct CDR3 sequences, around a tenth of which show up once; 5.1% is in the top ten. Sequencing used memory (CD45RO+) T cells sorted from blood. Receptors were obtained from a woman younger than 35 in good health.

This clonotype has more than one count but fewer than ten. The rearrangement joins TRBV4-3 to TRBJ2-1, with TRBD2 as a possible D gene (7 bases). The CDR3 runs to 18 residues. The germline CDR1 and CDR2 sequences are LGHNA and YSLEER. V lost 3 bases and J 2 bases, leaving 20 bases between the germline ends. The chain's CDR3 is CASSHNPLRGATYNEQFF. The CDR3 region has the DNA TGCGCCAGCAGCCACAACCCCCTTCGGGGGGCCACCTACAATGAGCAGTTCTTC.

This clonotype was counted only a few times. The V and J genes are TRBV9 and TRBJ1-6; D gene uncertain. Germline V CDR1 and CDR2: SGDLS, YYNGEE. The CDR3 extends over 13 amino acids. Trimming took 0 bases from V and 7 from J, leaving 5 bases between them. CDR3 coding DNA: TGTGCCAGCAGCGTAGTGGGGAATTCACCCCTCCACTTT. It yields the protein CASSVVGNSPLHF.

This clonotype was counted many times. This chain joins TRBV5-1 and TRBJ1-2, with D possibly being TRBD1 (5 bases). The V gene lost 5 bases and the J gene lost 5 bases, with 19 bases spanning the gap. Germline CDR1 SGHRS, CDR2 YFSETQ. The CDR3 contains 15 residues. Here the CDR3 reads CASSLQGRGEYGYTF. The CDR3 nucleotides are TGCGCCAGCAGTCTTCAGGGACGGGGAGAATATGGCTACACCTTC.

This clonotype turned up a few times. CDR3 amino acids: CASSLVGSGTEAFF. In nucleotides, the CDR3 is TGTGCCAGCAGCTTAGTCGGGAGTGGCACTGAAGCTTTCTTT. V gene TRBV7-2 combines with J gene TRBJ1-1; no definite D call. With 1 base removed from V and 4 bases from J, the gap between germline ends came to 10 bases. Per germline, CDR1 SGHTA and CDR2 FQGNSA. This CDR3 spans 14 amino acids.

The rearrangement uses TRBV7-2 and TRBJ1-5; D not certain. V shed 4 bases and J shed 5 bases, with 18 bases lying between them. The germline CDR1 and CDR2 sequences are SGHTA and FQGNSA. This CDR3 contains 16 residues. The CDR3 spells CASSSSLGRRDQPQHF. The CDR3 nucleotides read TGTGCCAGCAGCTCCTCGTTAGGGAGACGAGATCAGCCCCAGCATTTT.

This clonotype has at least ten counts. The junction shows a germline mismatch at one end, possibly a read error. CDR3 amino acids: CASSQTASTNEKLFF. The DNA of the CDR3 is TGCGCCAGCAGCCAAACGGCCTCAACAAATGAAAAACTGTTTTTT. The chain employs TRBV4-3 and TRBJ1-4; D is uncertain. The CDR3 contains 15 residues. From germline, CDR1 is LGHNA and CDR2 YSLEER.

This clonotype was seen at least ten times. V and J are TRBV3-1 and TRBJ2-7; no definite D call. This CDR3 contains 13 residues. The ends were cut back, 3 bases at V and 4 bases at J, with 10 bases in the middle. Germline V gene data show CDR1 as LGHDT and CDR2 as YNNKEL (reference sequence). CDR3: CASSQSLRYEQYF. CDR3 in DNA: TGTGCCAGCAGCCAGTCATTACGGTACGAGCAGTACTTC.

This clonotype was counted only a few times. The J gene is TRBJ2-5, the V gene TRBV20-1; D gene ambiguous. Per the germline V gene, CDR1 is DFQATT and CDR2 is SNEGSKA (reference sequence). CDR3 length: 11 residues. V dropped 4 bases and J dropped 4 bases, with 7 bases sitting between them. DNA for the CDR3: TGCAGTGCTACCGTTATAGAGACCCAGTACTTC. Translating it yields CSATVIETQYF.

This rearrangement joins TRBV7-2 to TRBJ1-2, with 7 bases identical to TRBD1. The length of the CDR3 is 13 residues. The V gene end was trimmed by 7 bases and the J gene end by 5 bases; junction bases not matched to a gene: 7. The germline CDR1 and CDR2 sequences are SGHTA and FQGNSA. Here the CDR3 DNA reads TGTGCCAGCAACGCCCGGACAGGATATGGCTACACCTTC. It is translated as CASNARTGYGYTF.

This clonotype was counted between two and nine times. The rearrangement joins TRBV5-8 to TRBJ2-5, with D possibly being TRBD1 or TRBD2 (8 bases each). The germline CDR1 and CDR2 sequences are SGHTS and YDEGEE. The ends were cut back, 5 bases at V and 2 bases at J, with 22 bases in the middle. The CDR3 runs 17 residues. The CDR3 sequence: CASRHGQGGGTQETQYF. In DNA, the CDR3 is TGTGCCAGCAGACACGGACAGGGCGGGGGGACACAAGAGACCCAGTACTTC. Supplemented by reference TRBV5-8 and TRBJ2-5, the full variable domain reads EAGVTQSPTHLIKTRGQQATLRCSPISGHTSVYWYQQALGLGLQFLLWYDEGEERNRGNFPPRFSGRQFPNYSSELNVNALELEDSALYLCASRHGQGGGTQETQYFGPGTRLLVL.

The chain links TRBV14 to TRBJ1-1; no clear D. The V gene's germline CDR1 is SGHDN and CDR2 FVKESK. V was cut by 5 bases and J by 2 bases, with 15 bases left in between. This CDR3 contains 15 residues. CDR3 in DNA: TGTGCCAGCAGCAAACAAAGACTCCCCAACACTGAAGCTTTCTTT. Translation gives CASSKQRLPNTEAFF.